This TCR beta chain comes out of a study of cytomegalovirus exposure and HLA in healthy donors. The PCR was carried out with 60 Vbeta primers and 13 Jbeta primers. Produced via immunoSEQ multiplex PCR; TCRdb's table is partial and in-frame only. The sample consists of 150,000 to 200,000 clones, 70% to 80% of them appearing once. Germline V CDR1 and CDR2: LGHNA, YNFKEQ. Losses at the gene ends were 1 base for V and 2 bases for J; bases not matched to a gene: 2. The CDR3 runs to 16 residues. Findings and caveats of the study: Immune exposure information comprised only CMV serostatus.

Of note for this clone: The antigen is undetermined.

V usage is TRBV4-2 and J usage is TRBJ2-2; 9 bases match TRBD2. Sequencing input: PBMCs. The clonotype comes from a man in his fifties or sixties in good health and CMV-seropositive. CDR3 loop: CASSQGGGANTGELFF. CDR3 in DNA: TGTGCCAGCAGCCAAGGCGGGGGGGCCAACACCGGGGAGCTGTTTTTT.